This is a list of T cell receptor beta chains from one sample in a study of CD8+ T cells in alopecia areata. TCRdb keeps only in-frame clones here, not all; method: immunoSEQ multiplex PCR. The table lists some 160,000 clones, about 71% of them singletons, with over 0.85% in the top ten. The sample was CD4+ T cells sorted from blood, taken at week 4, from a patient treated with tofacitinib. All receptors come from a human donor with alopecia areata. CDR3s include the opening cysteine and the closing phenylalanine or tryptophan. The order of the fields is clone size, D gene, J gene, V gene, CDR3 protein, CDR3 DNA. D genes are given only for firm matches. Expanded clones are given a class, and other clones once, few, many or no size at all.

>few|NA|TRBJ2-7|TRBV5-1
CASSLGYEQYF
TGCGCCAGCAGCTTGGGATACGAGCAGTACTTC
>NA|TRBD1|TRBJ2-5|TRBV5-1
CASSLGVGQKQETQYF
TGCGCCAGCAGCCTGGGGGTGGGACAGAAACAAGAGACCCAGTACTTC
>NA|TRBD1|TRBJ1-2|TRBV7-8
CASTVGQGPYYGYTF
TGTGCCAGCACAGTGGGACAGGGGCCCTACTATGGCTACACCTTC
>NA|TRBD1|TRBJ1-6|TRBV5-1
CASSGDRRGSPLHF
TGCGCCAGCAGCGGGGACAGGAGGGGTTCACCCCTCCACTTT
>few|NA|TRBJ2-7|TRBV6-1
CASVLGGALVYEQYF
TGTGCCAGCGTGCTTGGTGGGGCCCTAGTCTACGAGCAGTACTTC
>NA|NA|TRBJ1-5|TRBV29-1
CSVLDSHNQPQHF
TGCAGCGTACTCGACAGCCACAATCAGCCCCAGCATTTT
>NA|NA|TRBJ2-5|TRBV13
CASSYGQKGETQYF
TGTGCCAGCAGCTACGGACAGAAGGGAGAGACCCAGTACTTC
>NA|TRBD1|TRBJ1-2|TRBV5-6
CASSLVGQPESTF
TGTGCCAGCAGCTTGGTGGGACAGCCGGAGTCCACCTTC
>NA|NA|TRBJ1-3|TRBV30
CAWSVRRGVGNTIYF
TGTGCCTGGAGTGTACGGAGGGGGGTTGGAAACACCATATATTTT
>once|TRBD1|TRBJ1-5|TRBV30
CAWEDRGLSLQHF
TGTGCCTGGGAGGACAGGGGGTTGTCCCTCCAGCATTTT
>NA|NA|TRBJ2-7|TRBV2
CASSERSYEQYF
TGTGCCAGCAGTGAACGCTCCTACGAGCAGTACTTC
>NA|NA|TRBJ2-7|TRBV13
CASSTRDSHYEQYF
TGTGCCAGCAGCACGCGGGACAGTCATTACGAGCAGTACTTC
>NA|NA|TRBJ2-5|TRBV5-1
CASSPGNSGGETQYF
TGCGCCAGCAGCCCGGGGAACTCGGGCGGAGAGACCCAGTACTTC
>NA|NA|TRBJ2-1|TRBV5-1
CASSLAGEYNEQFF
TGCGCCAGCAGCTTGGCCGGGGAGTACAATGAGCAGTTCTTC
>NA|TRBD1|TRBJ1-2|TRBV2
CASSANRVTSAGGFNGYTF
TGTGCCAGCAGTGCCAACCGGGTTACGTCGGCAGGGGGGTTCAATGGCTACACCTTC
>NA|NA|TRBJ2-7|TRBV4-1
CASSQDRGRDEQYF
TGCGCCAGCAGCCAAGACCGCGGACGGGACGAGCAGTACTTC
>few|NA|TRBJ2-7|TRBV7-8
CASSLGPRPDEQYF
TGTGCCAGCAGCTTAGGTCCAAGACCGGACGAGCAGTACTTC
>few|NA|TRBJ2-7|TRBV5-1
CASSLDRELGEQYF
TGCGCCAGCAGCTTGGACAGGGAGTTGGGCGAGCAGTACTTC
>NA|TRBD2|TRBJ2-7|TRBV5-1
CASTIVAGSYEQYF
TGCGCCAGCACCATAGTAGCGGGTTCCTACGAGCAGTACTTC
>few|NA|TRBJ1-5|TRBV27
CASSLGRRVEPQHF
TGTGCCAGCAGTTTGGGACGCAGGGTAGAGCCCCAGCATTTT
>NA|NA|TRBJ2-5|TRBV28
CASSRGGNAETQYF
TGTGCCAGCAGCAGAGGAGGAAACGCAGAGACCCAGTACTTC
>few|NA|TRBJ1-2|TRBV7-9
CASSLVGSFSYGYTF
TGTGCCAGCAGCTTAGTGGGCAGCTTTTCCTATGGCTACACCTTC
>NA|TRBD1|TRBJ1-1|TRBV2
CASRETGTGFTNTEAFF
TGTGCCAGCAGGGAGACCGGGACAGGGTTCACGAACACTGAAGCTTTCTTT
>NA|NA|TRBJ1-6|TRBV9
CASSRVGLRGGSPLHF
TGTGCCAGCAGCCGGGTGGGTCTGCGAGGGGGTTCACCCCTCCACTTT
>NA|TRBD1|TRBJ1-5|TRBV7-4
CASSQDRGNNQPQHF
TGTGCCAGCAGCCAGGACAGGGGAAACAATCAGCCCCAGCATTTT
>NA|NA|TRBJ1-5|TRBV4-1
CASSQENQPQHF
TGCGCCAGCAGCCAGGAGAATCAGCCCCAGCATTTT
>few|NA|TRBJ1-1|TRBV29-1
CSVDRVNTEAFF
TGCAGCGTTGACAGGGTGAACACTGAAGCTTTCTTT
>NA|NA|TRBJ1-2|TRBV29-1
CSVDEPYVGEDYGYTF
TGCAGCGTTGACGAACCCTACGTTGGGGAGGACTATGGCTACACCTTC
>few|TRBD1|TRBJ2-7|TRBV5-1
CASSSTGVNYEQYF
TGCGCCAGCAGCTCGACAGGGGTCAACTACGAGCAGTACTTC
>few|NA|TRBJ2-3|TRBV7-2
CASSPHKWGGTQYF
TGTGCCAGCAGCCCCCATAAGTGGGGGGGCACGCAGTATTTT
>NA|TRBD1|TRBJ2-7|TRBV6-6
CASSYAGQGSYEQYF
TGTGCCAGCAGTTACGCCGGACAGGGTTCCTACGAGCAGTACTTC
>NA|NA|TRBJ2-1|TRBV7-9
CASSLAYNEQFF
TGTGCCAGCAGCTTAGCCTACAATGAGCAGTTCTTC
>NA|NA|TRBJ1-2|TRBV2
CASRGQSDGYTF
TGTGCCAGCAGAGGACAGTCGGATGGCTACACCTTC
>NA|NA|TRBJ1-5|TRBV7-2
CASSPGGGGPQPQHF
TGTGCCAGCAGCCCGGGGGGTGGGGGGCCTCAGCCCCAGCATTTT
>NA|NA|TRBJ2-1|TRBV30
CAWTFMRLRNNEQFF
TGTGCCTGGACCTTCATGAGGTTAAGAAACAATGAGCAGTTCTTC
>few|NA|TRBJ1-5|TRBV2
CASSVGTGVQPQHF
TGTGCCAGCAGTGTGGGGACGGGGGTCCAGCCCCAGCATTTT
>once|NA|TRBJ2-5|TRBV30
CAWVPSPGVKTQYF
TGTGCCTGGGTCCCGAGCCCGGGGGTCAAGACCCAGTACTTC
>NA|NA|TRBJ2-7|TRBV29-1
CSVADSHYEQYF
TGCAGCGTTGCGGACAGTCACTACGAGCAGTACTTC
>NA|NA|TRBJ2-3|TRBV5-1
CASSPGGPSTDTQYF
TGCGCCAGCAGCCCCGGAGGGCCTAGCACAGATACGCAGTATTTT
>NA|TRBD1|TRBJ1-5|TRBV4-2
CASSQGQGRQYQPQHF
TGTGCCAGCAGCCAGGGACAGGGGAGGCAATATCAGCCCCAGCATTTT
>NA|NA|TRBJ2-2|TRBV9
CASSPMGGASGELFF
TGTGCCAGCAGTCCCATGGGGGGCGCGTCCGGGGAGCTGTTTTTT
>NA|TRBD2|TRBJ2-7|TRBV10-3
CATGGSSYEQYF
TGTGCCACGGGAGGAAGCTCCTACGAGCAGTACTTC
>NA|NA|TRBJ2-2|TRBV11-2
CASSLHRSNTGELFF
TGTGCCAGCAGCTTACACCGGTCGAACACCGGGGAGCTGTTTTTT
>NA|NA|TRBJ1-1|TRBV6-1
CASSESWAFTEAFF
TGTGCCAGCAGTGAATCGTGGGCGTTCACTGAAGCTTTCTTT
>NA|NA|TRBJ1-4|TRBV7-9
CASSRVDINEKLFF
TGTGCCAGCAGCCGCGTGGATATTAATGAAAAACTGTTTTTT
>NA|NA|TRBJ2-3|TRBV29-1
CSAAGSDTQYF
TGCAGCGCTGCAGGGTCAGATACGCAGTATTTT
>NA|NA|TRBJ1-5|TRBV7-2
CASSPDSRNQPQHF
TGTGCCAGCAGCCCGGACAGCCGCAATCAGCCCCAGCATTTT
>NA|TRBD1|TRBJ2-5|TRBV29-1
CSVDTGVETQYF
TGCAGCGTTGACACAGGGGTTGAGACCCAGTACTTC
>NA|NA|TRBJ2-2|TRBV29-1
CSVEEVITGELFF
TGCAGCGTTGAAGAAGTAATCACCGGGGAGCTGTTTTTT
>NA|NA|TRBJ1-1|TRBV6-1
CASRKRDTEAFF
TGTGCCAGCAGGAAGAGGGACACTGAAGCTTTCTTT
>NA|NA|TRBJ1-6|TRBV4-3
CASSQETAGNSPLHF
TGCGCCAGCAGCCAGGAGACAGCGGGGAATTCACCCCTCCACTTT
>NA|NA|TRBJ1-3|TRBV5-1
CASSLDGSSGNTIYF
TGCGCCAGCAGCTTGGACGGATCCTCTGGAAACACCATATATTTT
>NA|TRBD1|TRBJ2-5|TRBV4-1
CASSPLRTGPETQYF
TGCGCCAGCAGCCCCCTGAGGACAGGGCCAGAGACCCAGTACTTC